These 25 T cell receptor beta chains were all obtained from the same sample, sequenced in a study of cytomegalovirus exposure and HLA in healthy donors. The study ran its PCR with 60 Vbeta and 13 Jbeta primers. TCRdb keeps only in-frame clones here, not all; method: immunoSEQ multiplex PCR. Of some 69,000 clones listed, approximately 79% are singletons. Sequenced input: PBMCs. The source of these receptors is a woman aged 25 to 39 in good health and CMV-seronegative.

The V and J genes are TRBV4-2 and TRBJ1-6; possibly TRBD1 for D (6 bases). Deletions cut 0 bases from V and 8 bases from J, with 14 bases between. The length of the CDR3 is 16 residues. CDR1 is LGHNA, CDR2 YNFKEQ, per germline. This CDR3 reads CASSQDRAYRDSPLHF. The CDR3 DNA follows: TGTGCCAGCAGCCAAGATAGGGCTTACAGGGATTCACCCCTCCACTTT.

There are a few counts of this clone. The chain recombines TRBV19 with TRBJ2-7, with 13 positions matching TRBD2. V lost 3 bases and J lost 7; bases outside the gene matches: 12. From germline, CDR1 is LNHDA and CDR2 SQIVND (reference sequence). This CDR3 spans 17 amino acids. This chain's CDR3 is CASSIGTSGRARKEQYV. The CDR3 nucleotides are TGTGCCAGTAGTATTGGTACTAGCGGGAGGGCACGCAAAGAGCAGTACGTC.

The genes are TRBV5-8 and TRBJ2-3, with D tentatively TRBD1 (6 bases). The CDR3 length is 16 residues. Trimming cost V 3 bases and J 0 bases, with 14 bases left between them. Germline V gives CDR1 SGHTS, CDR2 YDEGEE. DNA for the CDR3: TGTGCCAGCAGCTCCGATACAGGGCTGAGCACAGATACGCAGTATTTT. Protein: CASSSDTGLSTDTQYF.

Only a few counts were recorded for this clone. This chain connects TRBV27 to TRBJ1-2; D gene ambiguous. This CDR3 has 15 amino acids. CDR1 is MNHEY and CDR2 is SMNVEV in the germline V gene (reference sequence). The germline V and J ends were trimmed by 3 bases and 0 bases, with 11 bases remaining between them. CDR3 bases: TGTGCCAGCAGTTTTACTGCGCAATCTAACTATGGCTACACCTTC. Translated, it gives CASSFTAQSNYGYTF.

V gene TRBV19 combines with J gene TRBJ1-4, with 7 bases identical to TRBD1. The CDR3 runs to 14 residues. CDR1 LNHDA and CDR2 SQIVND come from the germline V gene (reference sequence). J was trimmed by 4 bases and V by 7 bases; bases with no gene match: 6. The CDR3 loop is CASKRGRNNEKLFF. The CDR3 coding sequence is TGTGCCAGTAAAAGGGGGCGCAATAATGAAAAACTGTTTTTT.

The rearrangement links TRBV9 to TRBJ2-2; perhaps TRBD1 as D (6 bases). The germline gives CDR1 SGDLS, CDR2 YYNGEE. V was clipped by 4 bases and J by 3 bases, with 13 bases between them. This CDR3 spans 15 amino acids. The CDR3: CASSPRTEHTGELFF. CDR3 DNA: TGTGCCAGCAGCCCCCGGACAGAACACACCGGGGAGCTGTTTTTT.

This clone was observed once. CDR3 in DNA: TGTGCCAGCAGCTTACAGGACAGGGGAGGTACTGAAGCTTTCTTT. As protein: CASSLQDRGGTEAFF. V usage is TRBV11-3 and J usage is TRBJ1-1, with 9 bases lining up with TRBD1. Germline V gene data show CDR1 as SGHNT and CDR2 as YENEEA. J gave up 5 bases and V 2 bases, and 6 bases lay outside the gene matches. CDR3 length: 15 amino acids.

CDR3 bases: TGTGCCAGCAGCCTTCGTGAGGGTCCAGCCCTCCACTTT. Amino acid sequence: CASSLREGPALHF. The gene calls are TRBV6-5 and TRBJ1-6, with no clear D. Germline CDR1 and CDR2: MNHEY and SVGAGI. This CDR3 spans 13 amino acids. V was pared by 6 bases and J by 14 bases, with 17 bases between.

This chain joins TRBV29-1 and TRBJ1-2, with D possibly matching TRBD1 (6 bases). The CDR3 contains 14 residues. Germline CDR1 reads SQVTM; CDR2 reads ANQGSEA. With 6 bases removed from V and 1 base from J, the gap between germline ends came to 15 bases. CDR3 loop: CSVLEGVGNYGYTF. The CDR3 DNA sequence: TGCAGCGTCCTCGAGGGGGTTGGTAACTATGGCTACACCTTC.

The CDR3 DNA reads TGCGCCAGCAGCCTCCCTTGGGAGGAAGACTTCTTTGACAAAAACATTCAGTACTTC. Residues: CASSLPWEEDFFDKNIQYF. The chain recombines TRBV4-1 with TRBJ2-4, with a possible D match to TRBD2 (6 bases). CDR3 length equals 19 residues. With 4 bases removed from V and 3 bases from J, the gap between germline ends came to 25 bases. Germline lookup yields CDR1 MGHRA and CDR2 YSYEKL.

This clone was detected only a few times. The genes are TRBV7-2 and TRBJ2-1; 9 nucleotides agree with TRBD2. This CDR3 comprises 16 residues. Germline CDR1 SGHTA, CDR2 FQGNSA. Trimming took 1 base from V and 7 from J; bases not matched to a gene: 8. The CDR3 DNA reads as TGTGCCAGCAGCTTAGTTGCGGGAGGGCCTCGGAATGAGCAGTTCTTC. Protein: CASSLVAGGPRNEQFF.

The CDR3, as DNA: TGTGCCAGCAGCTCGGGACAGGGGATCTACGAGCAGTACGTC. This encodes CASSSGQGIYEQYV. The chain employs TRBV7-2 and TRBJ2-7; 10 bases are a match to TRBD1. Germline loops: CDR1 SGHTA, CDR2 FQGNSA. Trimming removed 4 bases from V and 3 bases from J; junction bases left unmatched: 3. The CDR3 extends over 14 amino acids.

V gene TRBV30 combines with J gene TRBJ2-5; TRBD2 matches 12 bases. Germline V lookup: CDR1 GTSNPN, CDR2 SVGIG (reference sequence). The ends lost 5 bases at V and 4 bases at J; junction bases unmatched: 2. This CDR3 comprises 13 residues. The CDR3 here is CAWGLAGSETQYF. The CDR3 bases are TGTGCCTGGGGACTAGCGGGGTCAGAGACCCAGTACTTC.

This clone was observed a handful of times. The J gene is TRBJ1-5, the V gene TRBV2, with TRBD1 matching over 10 bases. The germline V gene has CDR1 SNHLY and CDR2 FYNNEI. The V segment lost 7 bases and the J segment 9 bases; nucleotides outside the gene matches: 12. This CDR3 spans 15 amino acids. This chain's CDR3 is CASTTGQGLSRPQHF. The CDR3 DNA reads TGTGCCAGCACTACGGGACAGGGGTTATCCCGGCCCCAGCATTTT.

V and J are TRBV7-2 and TRBJ1-1, with D possibly being TRBD1 (6 bases). V shed 3 bases and J shed 1 base, with 9 bases lying between them. Per the germline V gene, CDR1 is SGHTA and CDR2 is FQGNSA. CDR3 length: 14 residues. CDR3 sequence reads: CASSLGAGNTEAFF. The CDR3 region has the DNA TGTGCCAGCAGCTTGGGGGCAGGGAACACTGAAGCTTTCTTT.

The chain recombines TRBV7-2 with TRBJ1-2, with D uncertain. V lost 10 bases and J lost 6, with 21 bases in between. The CDR3 has 14 residues. Per the germline V gene, CDR1 is SGHTA and CDR2 is FQGNSA. The CDR3 nucleotides are TGTGCCATCAAAGCTGCGGGCCCATTGGATGGCTACACCTTC. It codes for CAIKAAGPLDGYTF.

The chain joins TRBV6-5 to TRBJ2-5, with a weak D call TRBD1 (5 bases). This CDR3 has 13 amino acids. Germline CDR1 and CDR2: MNHEY and SVGAGI. With 5 bases removed from V and 2 bases from J, the gap between germline ends came to 9 bases. The DNA of the CDR3 is TGTGCCAGCAGTCCCGACAGACAAGAGACCCAGTACTTC. It specifies CASSPDRQETQYF.

The chain joins TRBV7-2 to TRBJ1-2; D ambiguous. V was pared by 7 bases and J by 1 base, with 10 bases between. This CDR3 has 13 amino acids. CDR1 is SGHTA, CDR2 FQGNSA, per germline. This CDR3 reads CASMQNSNYGYTF. CDR3 bases: TGTGCCAGCATGCAGAACAGTAACTATGGCTACACCTTC.

The chain is built from TRBV2 and TRBJ1-2; 9 nucleotides align to TRBD1. J was trimmed by 4 bases and V by 6 bases; bases with no gene match: 12. The CDR3 is made up of 16 amino acids. Germline-derived CDR1 and CDR2 are SNHLY and FYNNEI. The CDR3 bases are TGTGCCAGCAGACCCCGGGACAGGGCACTGTCCTATGGCTACACCTTC. It encodes CASRPRDRALSYGYTF.

This clone was seen a few times. V usage is TRBV11-2 and J usage is TRBJ2-7, with D perhaps matching TRBD1 (6 bases). Germline V gives CDR1 SGHAT, CDR2 FQNNGV. There are 14 residues in the CDR3. Trimming pared 4 bases from V and 2 bases from J, leaving 12 bases between. The CDR3 region is CASSSSTGPYEQYV. DNA for the CDR3: TGTGCCAGCAGCTCAAGTACAGGGCCCTACGAGCAGTACGTC.

The chain uses TRBV7-8 and TRBJ1-1, with 9 bases aligning to TRBD1. V shed 5 bases, J shed 3 bases, and the junction held 19 bases outside the gene matches. Germline V lookup: CDR1 SGHVS, CDR2 FQNEAQ. The CDR3 consists of 19 residues. In DNA form, the CDR3 reads TGTGCCAGCAGCCCATCGCCCGGGACAGGGTCACGAAGGCACACTGAAGCTTTCTTT. Protein product: CASSPSPGTGSRRHTEAFF.

The chain recombines TRBV12-5 with TRBJ1-6; 7 bases line up with TRBD1. With 5 bases clipped from V and 7 bases from J, the junction kept 5 bases outside the gene matches. The germline V gene encodes CDR1 LGHNT and CDR2 FRNRAP. The CDR3 spans 14 residues. The CDR3 here is CASGVGTANSPLHF. The DNA of the CDR3 is TGTGCTAGTGGTGTCGGGACAGCAAATTCACCCCTCCACTTT.

The rearrangement joins TRBV4-2 to TRBJ1-2, with 12 bases lining up with TRBD1. J was trimmed by 3 bases and V by 5 bases; bases with no gene match: 7. The germline gives CDR1 LGHNA, CDR2 YNFKEQ. The CDR3 runs to 16 residues. In nucleotides, the CDR3 is TGTGCCAGCAGCAGGGGGACAGGGGGCGATGACTATGGCTACACCTTC. Protein sequence: CASSRGTGGDDYGYTF.

The rearrangement uses TRBV6-5 and TRBJ2-3, with 11 bases identical to TRBD2. After removal of 4 bases from V and 6 bases from J, the junction contained 9 bases not matched to a gene. The CDR3 loop spans 16 amino acids. In germline, CDR1 is MNHEY, CDR2 SVGAGI. The CDR3 loop is CASSWETSGRRDTQYF. The CDR3 nucleotides read TGTGCCAGCAGTTGGGAAACTAGCGGGAGACGGGATACGCAGTATTTT.

V and J are TRBV7-8 and TRBJ2-7, with 9 bases identical to TRBD1. The germline V gene has CDR1 SGHVS and CDR2 FQNEAQ. V shed 5 bases and J 0 bases; nucleotides not matched to a gene: 14. The CDR3 is 18 residues long. The CDR3 DNA reads as TGTGCCAGCAGCCCTTACCTACAGGGGGCTGAGAGCTCCTACGAGCAGTACGTC. Translation gives CASSPYLQGAESSYEQYV.